This T cell receptor (beta chain) was identified in a study of cytomegalovirus exposure and HLA in healthy donors (dated by TCRdb to 2016 to 2017). Concerning the study at large: According to an earlier analysis of several hundred of the donors, 150 million to 200 million T cells yielded some 120 million unique TCR beta sequences and approximately 300 Gb of sequence data. The study used immunosequencing to profile the T cell repertoires of approximately 650 subjects and linked those repertoires to cytomegalovirus serostatus. Among the roughly 400 genotyped donors, approximately 82% belonged to the genetic ancestry cluster associated with self-reported Caucasian donors. A later analysis re-analyzed previously published TCR beta repertoires from about 730 donors and added high-resolution HLA genotyping to study TCR occurrence patterns. To decide whether each TCR beta V gene segment behaved as functional or pseudogenic, an earlier analysis of approximately 590 of the donors relied on high-throughput TCR beta sequencing. Along with the approximately 600-subject first cohort, a separate validation cohort of more than 90 different subjects was used. The study aimed to test whether cataloging public T cell receptors could reveal signatures of past pathogen exposure. The number of typed donors differed by locus: 629-630 for A, B, C, DRB1 and DQB1; 500 to 550 for DQA1; around 610 for DPA1; and about 450 for DPB1. Donor age, sex, ethnicity and CMV serostatus were collected together with the repertoire data. Rather than using new phenotypic data, the later analysis identified candidate immune exposures from TCR beta sequences and from how often those sequences occurred across donors. Every discovery cohort repertoire had been produced on one sequencing platform. Four or five DR-DQ haplotypes were handled as single units for association and clustering because linkage in the cohort was strong. HLA typing covered class I and class II loci at four-digit resolution. Genome-wide SNP genotypes for about 60% of the roughly 670 donors were used in a later genetic analysis, which treated that subset as a discovery cohort. The study combined high-throughput TCR immunosequencing, statistical association of individual TCRs with disease status, and machine learning to predict cytomegalovirus infection status. Roughly 310 gigabases of sequencing data and around 87 million unique TCR sequences were included in an early release covering 550 to 650 HLA-typed donors. Among around 400 genotyped donors of the cohort, an average of around 220,000 unique TCR beta nucleotide sequences was sequenced per donor, of which roughly 17% were non-productive.

Receptors were amplified or captured by the immunoSEQ multiplex PCR assay. The multiplex PCR relied on a mix of 60 forward primers for TCR Vbeta segments and 13 reverse primers for TCR Jbeta segments. A multiplex PCR assay on genomic DNA amplified the CDR3 region of rearranged TCR beta genes. Amplified TCR beta libraries were sequenced as 87-base-pair reads on the Illumina HiSeq System. The paper's data handling went like this. A later analysis tallied some 79 million unique TCR beta chains across the roughly 610 repertoires, and approximately 12 million of those chains were shared by two or more donors. Raw reads were error-corrected and collapsed into unique sequences by a nearest-neighbor algorithm in which closely related sequences were merged to remove PCR and sequencing errors. V, D and J gene segments were assigned by aligning CDR3 sequences to IMGT reference sequences. For a sequence to be retained, a match of at least six nucleotides to both a V gene segment and a J gene segment was required. A rearrangement was called productive if the CDR3 had no stop codons and remained in frame with V and J, and every other rearrangement was called non-productive. Following IMGT convention, CDR3 was defined as the stretch from the second conserved V-encoded cysteine up to the conserved J-encoded phenylalanine. The earlier analysis of 587 of the donors excluded sequences that lacked an unambiguous match to a single V gene segment. In an earlier analysis of 587 of the donors, a V segment was called functional when productive rearrangements were above 56.7%, and segregating when the standard deviation between donors exceeded 5%. A statistical classification framework was built to diagnose cytomegalovirus status from the catalog of TCR beta chain sequences. In a later analysis, TCR nucleotide sequences were compared against IMGT/GENE-DB human TR gene sequences so that V and J genes could be assigned. Using the TCRdist pipeline, a later analysis assigned CDR3 sequences along with most-parsimonious VDJ recombination scenarios. In a later analysis, each TCR beta chain was defined by its CDR3 amino acid sequence together with its V-gene family, and reads without a unique V-gene family were excluded. A later analysis removed 550 to 700 highly shared, low-generation-probability nucleotide sequences to deal with suspected cross-contamination and a sequencing artifact. A later analysis calculated a clonal expansion index for each public chain from normalized within-repertoire ranks of inferred template counts. In a later analysis, generation probabilities were computed using a VDJ recombination model fitted to out-of-frame rearrangements, and the results were checked against IGoR. Hypergeometric tests were used in a later analysis to score TCR-TCR, TCR-HLA and TCR-CMV co-occurrence, with a repertoire-size bias correction applied to the TCR pairs. False discovery rates were estimated in a later analysis by permuting HLA or CMV assignments 20 times. In a later analysis, co-occurring TCRs were grouped using DBSCAN, and TCRdist sequence similarity was added for clustering within HLA-allele-positive subsets. Repertoires with fewer than 30,000 or more than 120,000 public chains were left out of co-occurrence clustering, as were five repertoires with anomalous nucleotide sharing. TCRdb carries this immuneACCESS record with in-frame sequences only. Its versions omit some clonotypes, under half of them owing to an unresolved V gene in the studies checked, with the rest unexplained. V, J and clone size derive from that table, while D and trimming were established from the DNA sequence. The sample data list about 120,000 clones, and around 77% of these were observed just once. Together, the top ten hold approximately 4.5% of the sample.

Comment on this clone: Its antigen is currently not known. Base qualities are not recorded, but no much larger clone differs from it by a single base.

General conclusions and limits of the study: In a later analysis, over 15,000 TCR beta sequences were associated with specific HLA alleles at a false discovery rate of 0.05. In a later analysis, several top co-occurrence clusters were reported to appear linked to parvovirus B19, influenza, CMV and Epstein-Barr virus. In a later analysis, HLA-associated TCR beta chains were found to be more clonally expanded and to have lower generation probabilities than equally common non-associated chains. Immune exposure information for the cohort was limited to CMV serostatus. The presence/absence analyses assumed that sequencing depth was roughly uniform across donors, and that assumption may not be true. In a later analysis, the rate of TCR association differed among HLA loci, with DRB1 alleles having the most associated TCRs and HLA-C alleles having the fewest. The sequencing pipeline was judged likely to have produced a cluster of highly shared sequence variants as a technical artifact. When HLA alleles, especially DR and DQ, strongly co-occurred, TCR associations were difficult to assign to individual alleles. Because the 87-base-pair reads could not distinguish some IMGT-functional V segments, including TRBV6-2 and TRBV6-3, those segments were excluded. Cytomegalovirus status was reported to be diagnosed by the classifier with high specificity and sensitivity in both the original and validation cohorts. Most CMV-associated TCR beta chains appeared to be HLA-restricted in a later analysis, and the HLA associations seemed to be driven largely by CMV exposure. Because counts were too low, around 17 rarely observed V segments, including chromosome 9 orphons, were left out of the earlier analysis of some 600 of the donors. An earlier analysis of 587 of the donors showed that most TCR beta V segments appeared in productive rearrangements either about 87% or about 30% of the time, which broadly matched IMGT annotations. Because HLA typing was missing for some donors at each locus, association tests included only the typed subset. A further reported finding was that TCR beta sequences accurately predicted the HLA-A and HLA-B alleles for most subjects in the first cohort. Correlated functional status among segregating V segments might be attributable to linkage disequilibrium, but an unknown experimental factor could not be ruled out. Three of the identified cytomegalovirus-associated TCR beta chains were confirmed in vitro to be specific for cytomegalovirus antigens. Across donors, most TCR sequences were observed very rarely, whereas some public TCRs were present in many individuals. The cohort was sequenced for TCR beta chains only, and without alpha or paired-chain data the features that could be detected were limited. The study listed 170 or so TCR beta chains as associated with cytomegalovirus. According to the authors, the approach could potentially be generalized to other disease states and immunological phenotypes. A later genetic analysis reported fewer N-insertions in productive TCRs among donors in an Asian-associated ancestry cluster than the approximately 670-donor mean. An association between a missense DCLRE1C variant and V-gene and J-gene trimming of TCR beta chains was found in a later genetic analysis and replicated in an independent cohort.

In total, over 600 healthy bone marrow donors made up the cohort. At the time of sampling, all cohort members were nominally healthy, though unrecorded immune exposures were likely present. The donor was CMV seropositive and was included in the group of 250 to 350 seropositive cohort members. A peripheral blood sample was collected from each donor, and TCR beta sequencing was performed on peripheral blood mononuclear cells. Genomic DNA extraction from the blood cell samples was performed with the Qiagen DNeasy Blood Extraction Kit. The CDR3 sequence holds 14 residues, the cysteine and phenylalanine included. The CDR3 DNA has 42 bases and is translated from base 1. V drops 1 base and J drops 7 bases, leaving 8 bases in between. Per the germline V gene (reference sequence), SEHNR is the CDR1 and FQNEAQ is the CDR2.

The chain joins TRBV7-9 to TRBJ1-6, with the identity of the D gene unclear. The origin of this receptor is a male donor in good health and CMV-seropositive. Sequencing was performed on PBMCs. The base sequence is TGTGCCAGCAGCTTAGTACCGGGGAATTCACCCCTCCACTTT. Its translation reads: CASSLVPGNSPLHF.